This TCR beta chain came from a study of molecular identifiers for immune sequencing clone quantification. Overall study: Five portions were made in replicates from RNA of roughly 20,000 or 100,000 naive CD8 cells, and four underwent sequencing.

The germline gives CDR1 SEHNR, CDR2 FQNEAQ (reference sequence). The V end was cut by 4 bases, the J end by 2 bases, with 11 bases between. The CDR3 has 14 amino acids. Previously described methods and listed TCR primers produced bulk TCR libraries. From the PCR reads, TCRdb called clonotypes with MiXCR, one entry per CDR3 protein. The sample contains about 500,000 distinct CDR3 sequences, approximately 25% of which appear only once. Naive CD8 T cells were sorted as CD8+CD4-CCR7+CD45RA+. This clonotype has a handful of counts. The sequenced sample was naive CD8+ T cells from blood, with Jurkat cell RNA spiked in. Indicated subset: FACS-sorted CD8+CD4-CCR7+CD45RA+ naive T cells. This chain connects TRBV7-9 to TRBJ2-5; no reliable D call. This clonotype was sampled from a human donor in good health. Some libraries in this study had Jurkat cell RNA spiked in. This CDR3 is CASSSRTVQETQYF. DNA of the CDR3: TGTGCCAGCAGCTCAAGGACGGTGCAAGAGACCCAGTACTTC.